These 19 T cell receptor beta chains came from one sample sequenced in a study of TIL therapy for anti-PD-1-resistant metastatic lung cancer. This was the immunoSEQ v3 assay. Method: immunoSEQ multiplex PCR; TCRdb's copy keeps in-frame clones and lacks some. This table has 5,000 to 6,500 clones, roughly 70% appearing once. Documented time point: pre-treatment sample, taken before nivolumab and TIL therapy. The tumor samples were excised metastases, mostly pleural nodules or supraclavicular lymph nodes. The material was tumor tissue, obtained at baseline. Receptors originate from a person between 25 and 79 years old with non-small cell lung cancer.

J is TRBJ2-1 and V is TRBV6-4, with 10 bases fitting TRBD1. V lost 3 bases, J lost 7 bases, and 6 bases stayed unmatched. This CDR3 is 15 amino acids long. From germline, CDR1 is MRHNA and CDR2 SNTAGT. The CDR3 sequence is CASSEGEGQGNEQFF. CDR3 in DNA: TGTGCCAGCAGTGAGGGTGAGGGACAGGGGAATGAGCAGTTCTTC.

This clone is categorized as medium-sized. V usage is TRBV6-5 and J usage is TRBJ2-5; 10 nucleotides align to TRBD1. Germline V gene data show CDR1 as MNHEY and CDR2 as SVGAGI. V shed 2 bases and J 4 bases; nucleotides not matched to a gene: 1. The CDR3 is 14 residues long. CDR3 sequence reads: CASSYGTGVETQYF. The CDR3 DNA sequence: TGTGCCAGCAGTTACGGGACAGGGGTAGAGACCCAGTACTTC.

The sample holds a few counts of this clone. J is TRBJ1-1 and V is TRBV28, with D unclear. V lost 3 bases, J lost 10 bases, and 18 bases lay in between. The CDR3 has 14 amino acids. Germline V CDR1 and CDR2: MDHEN, SYDVKM. The DNA for the CDR3 is TGTGCCAGCAGTTTGGGAAAGGGTGGAAGCCGAGCTTTCTTT. The encoded protein is CASSLGKGGSRAFF.

CDR3 DNA: TGTGCCAGCAGTTACTCCATACTAGCGGGAGAGGGAAATGAGCAGTTCTTC. This translates into CASSYSILAGEGNEQFF. The rearrangement links TRBV6-2 or TRBV6-3 to TRBJ2-1, with TRBD2 identical over 11 bases. Germline loops: CDR1 MNHEY, CDR2 SVGEGT. V shed 0 bases and J 7 bases; nucleotides not matched to a gene: 8. The CDR3 extends over 17 amino acids.

The chain has TRBV3-1 (or the pseudogene TRBV3-2) and TRBJ1-6, with unresolved D. Trimming left V 0 bases short and J 7 bases short, with 13 bases between. CDR3 length: 16 amino acids. Germline V CDR1 and CDR2: LGHDT, YNNKEL (reference sequence). CDR3: CASSQERTLENSPLHF. The CDR3, as DNA: TGTGCCAGCAGCCAAGAACGCACGCTTGAAAATTCACCCCTCCACTTT.

The chain combines TRBV9 with TRBJ2-3; TRBD1 might be the D (5 bases). V was cut by 0 bases and J by 3 bases, with 5 bases left in between. This CDR3 spans 13 amino acids. Germline CDR1 and CDR2: SGDLS and YYNGEE. CDR3 sequence reads: CASSVAGTDTQYF. The CDR3 coding sequence is TGTGCCAGCAGCGTAGCAGGGACAGATACGCAGTATTTT. The variable domain in full, completed from reference TRBV9 and TRBJ2-3, reads DSGVTQTPKHLITATGQRVTLRCSPRSGDLSVYWYQQSLDQGLQFLIQYYNGEERAKGNILERFSAQQFPDLHSELNLSSLELGDSALYFCASSVAGTDTQYFGPGTRLTVL.

This clone is large. The genes are TRBV5-6 and TRBJ1-5, with D unclear. This CDR3 spans 13 amino acids. Trimming pared 3 bases from V and 4 bases from J, leaving 8 bases between. Germline CDR1 and CDR2: SGHDT and YYEEEE. The CDR3 nucleotides read TGTGCCAGCAGCTGGTCGGGGAATCAGCCCCAGCATTTT. It specifies CASSWSGNQPQHF.

The CDR3, as DNA: TGTGCCAGCAGTTACCAGGGCGGTAGTGAAAAACTGTTTTTT. Its protein is CASSYQGGSEKLFF. This chain joins TRBV6-5 and TRBJ1-4; a weak D match, TRBD1 (5 bases). Trimming took 2 bases from V and 7 from J, leaving 11 bases between them. Germline CDR1 MNHEY, CDR2 SVGAGI. This CDR3 has 14 amino acids.

The chain joins TRBV2 to TRBJ2-3; D not resolved. CDR3 length equals 15 residues. Trimming took off 3 bases at V and 2 bases at J, with 12 bases between the two ends. Germline V gene data show CDR1 as SNHLY and CDR2 as FYNNEI. In DNA, the CDR3 is TGTGCCAGCAGTGACACCGCACGATACACAGATACGCAGTATTTT. It codes for CASSDTARYTDTQYF. Full variable domain (missing parts from reference TRBV2 and TRBJ2-3): EPEVTQTPSHQVTQMGQEVILRCVPISNHLYFYWYRQILGQKVEFLVSFYNNEISEKSEIFDDQFSVERPDGSNFTLKIRSTKLEDSAMYFCASSDTARYTDTQYFGPGTRLTVL.

The chain is built from TRBV6-6 and TRBJ1-2; no definite D call. CDR3 length equals 11 residues. CDR1 is MNHNY, CDR2 SVGAGI, per germline (reference sequence). V was cut by 7 bases and J by 5 bases, with 8 bases left in between. The CDR3 sequence is CASTSLYGYTF. Written as DNA, the CDR3 is TGTGCCAGCACAAGCCTTTATGGCTACACCTTC.

In regard to this clone: Other DNA sequences in this sample translate to the same CDR3. V and J are TRBV7-8 and TRBJ2-3; D gene ambiguous. From germline, CDR1 is SGHVS and CDR2 FQNEAQ. This CDR3 is 14 amino acids long. Deletions cut 0 bases from V and 2 bases from J, with 6 bases between. CDR3 loop: CASSLAGYTDTQYF. The CDR3 DNA reads TGTGCCAGCAGCTTAGCTGGATACACAGATACGCAGTATTTT. Full variable domain (remainder filled in from reference TRBV7-8 and TRBJ2-3): GAGVSQSPRYKVAKRGQDVALRCDPISGHVSLFWYQQALGQGPEFLTYFQNEAQLDKSGLPSDRFFAERPEGSVSTLKIQRTQQEDSAVYLCASSLAGYTDTQYFGPGTRLTVL.

This clone was observed a few times. The chain carries TRBV5-1 and TRBJ2-2; D may be TRBD2 (7 bases). The CDR3 runs to 15 residues. V lost 7 bases to trimming and J lost 2 bases, with 15 bases between them. Germline lookup yields CDR1 SGHRS and CDR2 YFSETQ. The CDR3 region has the DNA TGCGCCAGCGCCCCGGGGGGCCCTAACACCGGGGAGCTGTTTTTT. This encodes CASAPGGPNTGELFF. Based on the CDR3 plus reference TRBV5-1 and TRBJ2-2, the full variable domain is KAGVTQTPRYLIKTRGQQVTLSCSPISGHRSVSWYQQTPGQGLQFLFEYFSETQRNKGNFPGRFSGRQFSNSRSEMNVSTLELGDSALYLCASAPGGPNTGELFFGEGSRLTVL.

DNA for the CDR3: TGTGCCAGCAGCCAAAGCGTCAGGCCCCTCCACTTT. Translation gives CASSQSVRPLHF. The chain combines TRBV14 with TRBJ1-6, with D uncertain. In germline, CDR1 is SGHDN, CDR2 FVKESK. Trimming pared 2 bases from V and 13 bases from J, leaving 9 bases between. CDR3 length equals 12 residues.

The chain combines TRBV7-3 with TRBJ1-1; no firm D call. The V end lost 0 bases, the J end lost 0 bases, and 8 bases lay between the germline ends. CDR1 is SGHTA and CDR2 is FQGTGA in the germline V gene. The CDR3 sequence is 15 residues long. The CDR3 nucleotides read TGTGCCAGCAGCTTAACTGGCCCGATGAACACTGAAGCTTTCTTT. It specifies CASSLTGPMNTEAFF.

This clone has only a few counts. The chain recombines TRBV4-1 with TRBJ1-4; maybe TRBD1 (5 bases). The CDR3 is made up of 14 amino acids. Trimming stripped 4 bases from V and 0 bases from J, with 6 bases between. Germline V gene sequence: CDR1 MGHRA, CDR2 YSYEKL. The CDR3 here is CASSLGATNEKLFF. CDR3 bases: TGCGCCAGCAGCCTAGGGGCAACTAATGAAAAACTGTTTTTT.

This clone was detected a few times. The genes are TRBV7-3 and TRBJ2-7; weak D call: TRBD1 (6 bases). CDR3 length: 13 residues. V was cut by 5 bases and J by 5 bases, with 13 bases left in between. The germline V gene has CDR1 SGHTA and CDR2 FQGTGA. The CDR3 reads CASSPPGVHEQYF. CDR3 sequence (DNA): TGTGCCAGCAGCCCCCCAGGGGTCCACGAGCAGTACTTC.

This chain uses TRBV6-4 with TRBJ2-2; D may be TRBD2 (5 bases). Germline V gives CDR1 MRHNA, CDR2 SNTAGT. CDR3 length: 16 residues. V was clipped by 6 bases and J by 1 base, with 15 bases between them. In DNA form, the CDR3 reads TGTGCCAGCAGGGTGACCGGGATTAAGAACACCGGGGAGCTGTTTTTT. It codes for CASRVTGIKNTGELFF.

Relative to its sample, this clone is medium-sized. The gene calls are TRBV5-6 and TRBJ2-1; D uncertain. Trimming shortened V by 1 base and J by 0 bases, and 11 bases separated the two germline ends. This CDR3 region has 16 residues. Germline-derived CDR1 and CDR2 are SGHDT and YYEEEE. The CDR3 protein is CASSLHMVSSYNEQFF. Written as DNA, the CDR3 is TGTGCCAGCAGCTTGCATATGGTTAGCTCCTACAATGAGCAGTTCTTC. Based on the CDR3 plus reference TRBV5-6 and TRBJ2-1, the full variable domain is DAGVTQSPTHLIKTRGQQVTLRCSPKSGHDTVSWYQQALGQGPQFIFQYYEEEERQRGNFPDRFSGHQFPNYSSELNVNALLLGDSALYLCASSLHMVSSYNEQFFGPGTRLTVL.

This chain uses TRBV29-1 with TRBJ2-3; D ambiguous. Trimming removed 4 bases at V and 2 bases at J, with 4 bases between. The CDR3 is 11 amino acids. The germline V gene has CDR1 SQVTM and CDR2 ANQGSEA. The CDR3 loop is CSVGNTDTQYF. The CDR3 nucleotides read TGCAGCGTTGGGAACACAGATACGCAGTATTTT.